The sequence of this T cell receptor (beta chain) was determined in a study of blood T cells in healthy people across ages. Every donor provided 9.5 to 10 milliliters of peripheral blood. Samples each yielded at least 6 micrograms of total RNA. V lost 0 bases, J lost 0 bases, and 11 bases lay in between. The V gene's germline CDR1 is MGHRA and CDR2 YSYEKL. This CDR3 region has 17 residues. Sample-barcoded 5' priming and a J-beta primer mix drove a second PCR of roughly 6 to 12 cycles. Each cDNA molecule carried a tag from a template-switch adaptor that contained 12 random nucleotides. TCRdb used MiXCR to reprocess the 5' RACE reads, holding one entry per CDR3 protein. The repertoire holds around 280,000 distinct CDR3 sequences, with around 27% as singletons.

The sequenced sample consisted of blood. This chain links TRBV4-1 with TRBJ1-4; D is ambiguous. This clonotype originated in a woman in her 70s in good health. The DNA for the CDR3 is TGCGCCAGCAGCCAAGAATGGAGACCCACAACTAATGAAAAACTGTTTTTT. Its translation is CASSQEWRPTTNEKLFF.